The 20 T cell receptor beta chains below were found in one sample sequenced in a study of neurological immune-mediated disorders. From the 5' RACE reads, TCRdb called clonotypes with MiXCR, one entry per CDR3 protein. This table holds tens of thousands of distinct CDR3 sequences, roughly 3.6% found once. The sample comprised PBMCs. Source of these receptors: a young man with multiple sclerosis.

There are many counts of this clonotype. V usage is TRBV20-1 and J usage is TRBJ2-4; the match to TRBD2 covers 8 bases. Looked up from germline, CDR1 is DFQATT and CDR2 is SNEGSKA (reference sequence). The ends lost 4 bases at V and 4 bases at J; junction bases unmatched: 9. This CDR3 has 15 amino acids. The CDR3 nucleotides read TGCAGTGCTATGGGACCGGGACTAGTAAAAAACATTCAGTACTTC. It translates to CSAMGPGLVKNIQYF.

This clonotype was seen repeatedly, ten times or more. The chain couples TRBV7-2 to TRBJ2-7; D remains unclear. V lost 3 bases, J lost 3 bases, and 9 bases lay in between. Per the germline V gene, CDR1 is SGHTA and CDR2 is FQGNSA. This CDR3 is built from 13 residues. DNA for the CDR3: TGTGCCAGCAGCTTGTACACGAACTACGAGCAGTACTTC. It is translated as CASSLYTNYEQYF.

The chain joins TRBV5-1 to TRBJ2-7; TRBD1 might be the D (6 bases). Per germline, CDR1 SGHRS and CDR2 YFSETQ. This CDR3 is built from 13 residues. Trimming cost V 3 bases and J 2 bases, with 9 bases left between them. CDR3 loop: CASSSGTTYEQYF. The CDR3 DNA reads TGCGCCAGCAGCTCCGGGACAACCTACGAGCAGTACTTC.

Many counts were recorded for this clonotype. V gene TRBV7-9 combines with J gene TRBJ1-6; D is unclear. Trimming cost V 5 bases and J 7 bases, with 15 bases left between them. CDR1 is SEHNR and CDR2 is FQNEAQ in the germline V gene (reference sequence). The CDR3 has 15 amino acids. The CDR3 DNA is TGTGCCAGCAGCGCCGGAACCGGGATAAATTCACCCCTCCACTTT. This codes for CASSAGTGINSPLHF.

This clonotype has at least ten counts. This chain uses TRBV15 with TRBJ2-3; 9 bases map to TRBD1. Germline-derived CDR1 and CDR2 are LNHNV and YYDKDF (reference sequence). V lost 5 bases to trimming and J lost 5 bases; unmatched junction nucleotides: 8. This CDR3 has 15 amino acids. CDR3 DNA sequence: TGTGCCACCAGCCCCCGGACAGGGGCTGAAGATACGCAGTATTTT. It yields the protein CATSPRTGAEDTQYF. The full variable domain, completed using reference TRBV15 and TRBJ2-3, is DAMVIQNPRYQVTQFGKPVTLSCSQTLNHNVMYWYQQKSSQAPKLLFHYYDKDFNNEADTPDNFQSRRPNTSFCFLDIRSPGLGDTAMYLCATSPRTGAEDTQYFGPGTRLTVL.

This clonotype has a count of ten or more. The rearrangement uses TRBV27 and TRBJ1-1; D not resolved. Germline CDR1 reads MNHEY; CDR2 reads SMNVEV (reference sequence). The CDR3 length is 14 residues. Trimming cost V 2 bases and J 4 bases, with 11 bases left between them. Here the CDR3 DNA reads TGTGCCAGCAGTTTAAACGGGGAGGGCACTGAAGCTTTCTTT. It yields the protein CASSLNGEGTEAFF.

This clonotype appeared many times. J is TRBJ2-3 and V is TRBV20-1; no firm D call. Trimming left V 1 base short and J 6 bases short, with 11 bases between. The CDR3 is made up of 13 amino acids. From germline, CDR1 is DFQATT and CDR2 SNEGSKA (reference sequence). DNA of the CDR3: TGCAGTGCTAGAGTCCAGCCCAGGGATACGCAGTATTTT. Protein: CSARVQPRDTQYF.

This clonotype showed up many times. This rearrangement joins TRBV5-5 to TRBJ2-1; D might be TRBD2 (6 bases). V was cut by 1 base and J by 10 bases, with 15 bases left in between. The V gene's germline CDR1 is SGHKS and CDR2 YYEKEE (reference sequence). The CDR3 covers 14 residues. For the CDR3, the DNA is TGTGCCAGCAGCTTGCAGCGGGCCCCCAGGGAGCAGTTCTTC. This codes for CASSLQRAPREQFF.

This clonotype showed up many times. The J gene is TRBJ1-2, the V gene TRBV20-1; the D is unclear. Trimming shortened V by 0 bases and J by 5 bases, and 10 bases separated the two germline ends. Germline lookup yields CDR1 DFQATT and CDR2 SNEGSKA (reference sequence). The CDR3 is 13 amino acids. The CDR3: CSARDGGKYGYTF. CDR3 DNA: TGCAGTGCTAGAGATGGCGGGAAATATGGCTACACCTTC.

As concerns this clonotype: A much larger clone is a single base away; this may be a read error. J is TRBJ2-7 and V is TRBV5-6, with a tentative D call TRBD1 (6 bases). CDR1 and CDR2 (germline): SGHDT, YYEEEE. V lost 2 bases and J 0 bases, leaving 15 bases between the germline ends. The CDR3 is 16 amino acids. CDR3 amino acids: CASSFAPGQGSYEQYF. CDR3 nucleotides: TGTGCCAGCAGCTTTGCCCCGGGACAAGGCTCCTACGAGCAGTACTTC.

In the case of this clonotype: Being one base from a much bigger clone, this may be a read error. The CDR3 protein is CVSSWTDSSNYGYTF. CDR3 coding DNA: TGTGTCAGCAGCTGGACGGACAGCAGTAACTATGGCTACACCTTC. V gene TRBV11-2 combines with J gene TRBJ1-2; TRBD1 might be the D (6 bases). CDR1 SGHAT and CDR2 FQNNGV come from the germline V gene. CDR3 length: 15 amino acids.

This clonotype was seen ten or more times. The chain employs TRBV20-1 and TRBJ2-1; 12 nucleotides align to TRBD2. The CDR3 consists of 16 residues. Germline V gene data show CDR1 as DFQATT and CDR2 as SNEGSKA (reference sequence). The junction had 7 bases not matched to a gene; V was cut back by 0 bases and J by 7 bases. The CDR3 DNA sequence: TGCAGTGCTAGAGACCCCCTAGCGGGGGGGTTTAATGAGCAGTTCTTC. This translates into CSARDPLAGGFNEQFF.

This clonotype was counted at least ten times. The V call is TRBV9, the J call TRBJ2-5; 8 bases map to TRBD1. The germline V gene has CDR1 SGDLS and CDR2 YYNGEE. CDR3 length: 14 residues. V shed 4 bases, J shed 4 bases, and the junction held 6 bases outside the gene matches. The CDR3 DNA is TGTGCCAGCAGCCCGGGGGACAGGCGAGAGACCCAGTACTTC. It yields the protein CASSPGDRRETQYF.

This clonotype was observed a few times. This chain connects TRBV7-2 to TRBJ2-7; the match to TRBD2 covers 9 bases. J was trimmed by 0 bases and V by 6 bases; bases with no gene match: 6. CDR3 length equals 15 residues. CDR1 and CDR2 from the germline V gene are SGHTA and FQGNSA. The CDR3 region is CASSHSGGPSYEQYF. The CDR3 DNA reads as TGTGCCAGCAGTCATAGCGGGGGCCCCTCCTACGAGCAGTACTTC.

At least ten counts were recorded for this clonotype. The chain joins TRBV6-2 or TRBV6-3 to TRBJ2-2; the D gene could be TRBD1 or TRBD2 (5 bases each). V shed 5 bases and J shed 3 bases, with 13 bases lying between them. The germline V gene encodes CDR1 MNHEY and CDR2 SVGEGT. The CDR3 is 15 residues long. CDR3 region: CASSQARDHTGELFF. The DNA for the CDR3 is TGTGCCAGCAGTCAAGCCCGGGACCACACCGGGGAGCTGTTTTTT.

This clonotype showed up many times. This chain links TRBV5-1 with TRBJ2-7, with TRBD2 identical over 13 bases. Trimming removed 4 bases from V and 4 bases from J; junction bases left unmatched: 2. The germline V gene has CDR1 SGHRS and CDR2 YFSETQ. There are 14 residues in the CDR3. CDR3 DNA: TGCGCCAGCAGCCCGACTAGCGGGAGGTACGAGCAGTACTTC. Its translation is CASSPTSGRYEQYF.

In this sample, this clonotype turned up many times. The CDR3 region has the DNA TGTGCCGCGGGACGAGCGGACCAAGAGACCCAGTACTTC. Translated, it gives CAAGRADQETQYF. The chain combines TRBV12-3 or TRBV12-4 with TRBJ2-5; maybe TRBD2 (6 bases). The CDR3 loop spans 13 amino acids. The V gene lost 11 bases and the J gene lost 0 bases, with 13 bases spanning the gap.

This clonotype was found many times. The V gene is TRBV3-1, the J gene TRBJ2-6; TRBD1 agrees at 11 bases. The germline gives CDR1 LGHDT, CDR2 YNNKEL (reference sequence). Trimming at V came to 4 bases and at J to 3 bases, leaving 5 bases not matched to a gene. The CDR3 is made up of 17 amino acids. Written as DNA, the CDR3 is TGTGCCAGCAGCCCCCGGGACAGGGGGATTGGGGCCAACGTCCTGACTTTC. Its protein product is CASSPRDRGIGANVLTF.

This clonotype is medium-sized (0.01 to 0.1%). The chain couples TRBV20-1 to TRBJ2-7; 14 positions agree with TRBD2. The V segment lost 0 bases and the J segment 6 bases; nucleotides outside the gene matches: 7. The CDR3 loop spans 16 amino acids. Germline lookup yields CDR1 DFQATT and CDR2 SNEGSKA (reference sequence). The CDR3 DNA follows: TGCAGTGCTAGAGACCCCGGGACTAGCGGGGGTCTCGAGCAGTACTTC. This gives the protein CSARDPGTSGGLEQYF.

This clonotype was detected many times. This rearrangement joins TRBV7-2 to TRBJ2-5, with D maybe TRBD2 (6 bases). Looked up from germline, CDR1 is SGHTA and CDR2 is FQGNSA. Trimming stripped 4 bases from V and 3 bases from J, with 12 bases between. The length of the CDR3 is 14 residues. CDR3 residues: CASSSNRGKETQYF. The CDR3 bases are TGTGCCAGCAGCTCGAACCGGGGGAAAGAGACCCAGTACTTC.